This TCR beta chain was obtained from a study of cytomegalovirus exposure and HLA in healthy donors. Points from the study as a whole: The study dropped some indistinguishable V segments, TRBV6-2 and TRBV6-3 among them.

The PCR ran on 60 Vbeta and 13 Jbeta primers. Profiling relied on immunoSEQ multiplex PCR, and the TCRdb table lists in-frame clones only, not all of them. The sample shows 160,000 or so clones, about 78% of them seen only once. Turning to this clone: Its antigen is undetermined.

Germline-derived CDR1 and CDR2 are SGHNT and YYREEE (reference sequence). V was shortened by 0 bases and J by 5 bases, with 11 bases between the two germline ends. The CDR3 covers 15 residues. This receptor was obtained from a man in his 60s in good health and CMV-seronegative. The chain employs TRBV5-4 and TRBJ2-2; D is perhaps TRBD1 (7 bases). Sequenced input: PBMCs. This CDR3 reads CASSLEAGGTGELFF. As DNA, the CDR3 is TGTGCCAGCAGCTTGGAGGCAGGGGGGACCGGGGAGCTGTTTTTT.